Below, 10 T cell receptor beta chains from the same sample are listed, as sequenced in a study of blood T cell repertoires in COVID-19. Libraries were prepared by immunoSEQ multiplex PCR; TCRdb keeps only in-frame clonotypes and omits some of them. The repertoire holds 350,000 to 450,000 clones, with approximately 89% as singletons. The sequencing input was peripheral blood. These receptors all come from a woman aged 40 to 50 with COVID-19, enrolled during active disease.

The chain is built from TRBV29-1 and TRBJ1-1, with TRBD1 matching over 7 bases. Trimming cost V 4 bases and J 3 bases; bases outside gene matches: 8. This CDR3 comprises 14 residues. The germline V gene has CDR1 SQVTM and CDR2 ANQGSEA. CDR3 coding DNA: TGCAGCGTTGGAGCAGGGGGAGCGGACACTGAAGCTTTCTTT. Residues: CSVGAGGADTEAFF. Looking up the rest from reference TRBV29-1 and TRBJ1-1 gives the full variable domain: SAVISQKPSRDICQRGTSLTIQCQVDSQVTMMFWYRQQPGQSLTLIATANQGSEATYESGFVIDKFPISRPNLTFSTLTVSNMSPEDSSIYLCSVGAGGADTEAFFGQGTRLTVV.

The chain recombines TRBV9 with TRBJ1-1; no reliable D call. With 0 bases removed from V and 1 base from J, the gap between germline ends came to 13 bases. Germline CDR1 SGDLS, CDR2 YYNGEE. The CDR3 has 16 residues. CDR3 protein: CASSVAGNRRNTEAFF. CDR3 DNA: TGTGCCAGCAGCGTAGCGGGGAATAGGAGGAACACTGAAGCTTTCTTT.

The genes are TRBV28 and TRBJ2-3; tentative D call: TRBD1 (5 bases). The CDR3 length is 13 residues. Germline V gives CDR1 MDHEN, CDR2 SYDVKM. V lost 4 bases, J lost 13 bases, and 18 bases lay in between. The CDR3 here is CASSYGAWGGKYF. Written as DNA, the CDR3 is TGTGCCAGCAGTTATGGGGCCTGGGGTGGGAAGTATTTT.

The chain joins TRBV28 to TRBJ2-2, with D perhaps TRBD1 (6 bases). The germline V gene encodes CDR1 MDHEN and CDR2 SYDVKM. The CDR3 has 15 residues. The V gene lost 1 base and the J gene lost 4 bases, with 10 bases spanning the gap. The CDR3 loop reads CASSLLGASTGELFF. Here the CDR3 DNA reads TGTGCCAGCAGTTTATTGGGGGCGAGCACCGGGGAGCTGTTTTTT.

The chain is built from TRBV27 and TRBJ2-7; 9 nucleotides agree with TRBD2. The CDR3 contains 15 residues. The germline CDR1 and CDR2 sequences are MNHEY and SMNVEV (reference sequence). Trimming at V came to 3 bases and at J to 0 bases, leaving 3 bases not matched to a gene. The CDR3 nucleotides are TGTGCCAGCAGTTTCTCACTAGCGGGCTCCTACGAGCAGTACTTC. It encodes CASSFSLAGSYEQYF.

This clone was observed a few times. CDR3 sequence: CSACDDTSSGNIQYF. In nucleotides, the CDR3 is TGCAGTGCTTGTGACGACACTAGCTCTGGAAACATTCAGTACTTC. The chain has TRBV20-1 and TRBJ2-4, with D perhaps matching TRBD2 (6 bases). CDR3 length: 15 residues. Trimming stripped 5 bases from V and 6 bases from J, with 20 bases between. Germline assignment: CDR1 DFQATT and CDR2 SNEGSKA (reference sequence).

V gene TRBV20-1 combines with J gene TRBJ1-2; a possible D gene is TRBD1 (5 bases). Trimming stripped 6 bases from V and 13 bases from J, with 9 bases between. This CDR3 comprises 8 residues. The germline gives CDR1 DFQATT, CDR2 SNEGSKA (reference sequence). This CDR3 is CSAGLLTF. CDR3 in DNA: TGCAGTGCGGGACTCCTCACCTTC.

The CDR3 coding sequence is TGTGCCAGCAGCCAAGATGAGCGGGCCTCTGGGGCCAACGTCCTGACTTTC. Translating gives CASSQDERASGANVLTF. V gene TRBV3-1 (or the pseudogene TRBV3-2) combines with J gene TRBJ2-6; weak D call: TRBD2 (6 bases). The germline V gene has CDR1 LGHDT and CDR2 YNNKEL (reference sequence). V gave up 0 bases and J gave up 0 bases, with 9 bases separating them. This CDR3 is 17 amino acids long.

The J gene is TRBJ2-1, the V gene TRBV9; D not resolved. This CDR3 has 18 amino acids. Germline lookup yields CDR1 SGDLS and CDR2 YYNGEE. The V and J ends lost 2 bases and 0 bases respectively, with 18 bases between them. For the CDR3, the DNA is TGTGCCAGCAGCGTCAGTTCAACAGAGACGAGCTCCTACAATGAGCAGTTCTTC. Its translation: CASSVSSTETSSYNEQFF. The full variable domain, in which reference TRBV9 and TRBJ2-1 provide the parts outside the CDR3, is DSGVTQTPKHLITATGQRVTLRCSPRSGDLSVYWYQQSLDQGLQFLIQYYNGEERAKGNILERFSAQQFPDLHSELNLSSLELGDSALYFCASSVSSTETSSYNEQFFGPGTRLTVL.

This chain uses TRBV10-1 with TRBJ2-7, with no clear D. With 4 bases removed from V and 0 bases from J, the gap between germline ends came to 13 bases. There are 15 residues in the CDR3. Germline-derived CDR1 and CDR2 are WNHNN and SYGVQD (reference sequence). The CDR3 DNA sequence: TGCGCCAGCAGTGGTCGCCGTGGAGCCTCCTACGAGCAGTACTTC. This codes for CASSGRRGASYEQYF.